This TCR beta chain emerged from a study of T cell repertoires in cytomegalovirus infection. About the study: It was recently identified HLA-C-restricted and well-studied HLA-B-restricted CMV epitopes that the study used. Findings and limits, study-wide: The study identified carriers of CMV plus the relevant HLA from cumulative public TCR beta family frequency.

A single record per CDR3 protein comes from TCRdb applying MiXCR to the reads. Of 400,000 to 600,000 distinct CDR3 sequences in the sample, about two fifths were seen once. Remarks on this clonotype: Antigen specificity is unknown.

Specimen: cultured PBMCs, collected from culture after CMV antigen stimulation. This TCR derives from a human donor in good health (CMV status not recorded). Some clones in this sample may be carry-over from other donors' samples.

As DNA, the CDR3 is TGTGCCAGCAGACGGGGGGGCAACTATGGCTACACCTTC. Its protein is CASRRGGNYGYTF. This chain links TRBV5-4 with TRBJ1-2; perhaps TRBD1 as D (6 bases). The germline V gene has CDR1 SGHNT and CDR2 YYREEE (reference sequence). The V end was cut by 5 bases, the J end by 2 bases, with 10 bases between. CDR3 length: 13 residues.